Given below is one T cell receptor beta chain in context. The sample is drawn from a study of cytomegalovirus exposure and HLA in healthy donors. Trimming took off 4 bases at V and 10 bases at J, with 14 bases between the two ends. Germline CDR1 is MDHEN and CDR2 is SYDVKM. CDR3 length: 13 amino acids. The PCR used 60 Vbeta and 13 Jbeta primers. The method was immunoSEQ multiplex PCR; TCRdb's version includes in-frame clones alone and lacks a portion of them. The top ten clones hold approximately 4.5% of a sample with 100,000 to 140,000 clones, 70% to 85% of them seen once. The sample was PBMCs. V gene TRBV28 combines with J gene TRBJ2-1; no firm D call. The TCR sequence derives from a male donor in good health and CMV-seronegative. CDR3: CASSSEKAGEQFF. The CDR3 nucleotides read TGTGCCAGCAGTTCGGAGAAGGCTGGCGAGCAGTTCTTC. Together with reference TRBV28 and TRBJ2-1, the CDR3 gives the full variable domain: DVKVTQSSRYLVKRTGEKVFLECVQDMDHENMFWYRQDPGLGLRLIYFSYDVKMKEKGDIPEGYSVSREKKERFSLILESASTNQTSMYLCASSSEKAGEQFFGPGTRLTVL.